This T cell receptor (beta chain) was found in a study of metastatic and nonmetastatic thyroid tumors. By sample fraction, this clone is medium-sized. The CDR3 is made up of 13 amino acids. The V gene lost 5 bases and the J gene lost 4 bases, with 12 bases spanning the gap. Germline V gives CDR1 SGHVS, CDR2 FQNEAQ. There were no patients who had received any treatment before thyroid surgery. TCRdb reprocessed the PCR reads via MiXCR. Among around 6,000 clones listed, over 35% were seen once. Sequenced material: tumor tissue. The V gene is TRBV7-8, the J gene TRBJ2-7; D not resolved. This sequence was found in a male donor with papillary thyroid cancer or a benign thyroid nodule (not recorded which). Some clones in this sample may be carry-over from other donors' samples. The CDR3 loop reads CASSTNDGYEQYF. Here the CDR3 DNA reads TGTGCCAGCAGCACAAACGACGGGTACGAGCAGTACTTC.